This T cell receptor (beta chain) is drawn from a study of cytomegalovirus exposure and HLA in healthy donors. The CDR3 runs 15 residues. CDR1 and CDR2 (germline): SGHVS, FNYEAQ. Trimming took 3 bases from V and 6 from J; bases not matched to a gene: 5. The assay was immunoSEQ multiplex PCR, and TCRdb's table has in-frame clones only and misses some. Of about 130,000 clones in the sample, approximately 88% were seen once. Study results and caveats: As was reported, the classifier diagnosed cytomegalovirus status with high specificity and sensitivity. The study recorded over 150 TCR beta chains that were cytomegalovirus-associated.

For this clone: Its antigen is undetermined.

The source of this sequence is a woman under 30 in good health and CMV-seronegative. Sequencing used PBMCs. The chain carries TRBV7-6 and TRBJ2-1; 10 bases are shared with TRBD2. The CDR3 protein is CASSLGLASANEQFF. DNA of the CDR3: TGTGCCAGCAGCTTGGGACTAGCGTCAGCCAATGAGCAGTTCTTC.